The rows below give T cell receptor beta chains drawn from one sample of a study of tumor-infiltrating lymphocytes in primary liver carcinoma. Using its own MiXCR run on the multiplex PCR reads, TCRdb lists one record per CDR3 protein. The sample records approximately 120,000 distinct CDR3 sequences, 60% to 80% being singletons. Input material: liver tumor tissue from sampling region 3. Receptors were obtained from a woman aged 55-69 years with primary liver carcinoma and hepatitis B virus infection. The CDR3 runs from the conserved cysteine through the conserved F or W. A D gene is named only where the DNA matches it firmly. Some rows have no size entry. The others give once, few or many, or a class for an expanded clone.

abundance | d_gene | j_gene | v_gene | CDR3aa | CDR3nt
many | . | TRBJ1-1 | TRBV6-6 | CASERPAGEAFF | TGTGCCAGCGAACGACCGGCAGGTGAAGCTTTCTTT
many | . | TRBJ2-3 | TRBV12-1 | CASSFGVGGEDTQYF | TGTGCCAGCAGCTTTGGAGTGGGGGGGGAAGATACGCAGTATTTT
. | TRBD2 | TRBJ2-4 | TRBV6-9 | CARELAVAPKNIQYF | TGTGCCCGAGAACTAGCGGTAGCACCCAAAAACATTCAGTACTTC
few | TRBD2 | TRBJ2-4 | TRBV12-3/TRBV12-4 | CASSRVAGAKNIQYF | TGTGCCAGCAGTCGGGTAGCGGGAGCCAAAAACATTCAGTACTTC
. | . | TRBJ2-3 | TRBV29-1 | CSAHGSAARGGGTQYF | TGCAGCGCCCACGGATCCGCGGCGCGAGGTGGCGGTACGCAGTATTTT
. | . | TRBJ2-2 | TRBV5-1 | CASSLIPGEVGELFF | TGCGCCAGCAGCTTGATTCCAGGGGAGGTCGGGGAGCTGTTTTTT
. | TRBD1 | TRBJ2-7 | TRBV11-3 | CAKSPGTGGNYEQYF | TGTGCCAAGAGCCCCGGGACAGGGGGCAACTATGAGCAGTACTTC
few | . | TRBJ2-3 | TRBV14 | CASSQAWGARDTQYF | TGTGCCAGCAGCCAAGCTTGGGGGGCCAGAGATACGCAGTATTTT
few | TRBD2 | TRBJ2-1 | TRBV28 | CASRSSGTYNEQFF | TGTGCCAGCAGATCCAGCGGGACCTACAATGAGCAGTTCTTC
. | . | TRBJ1-2 | TRBV11-2 | CASGLDVAQGYGYTF | TGTGCCAGCGGCTTAGATGTAGCCCAGGGATATGGCTACACCTTC
. | TRBD1 | TRBJ1-3 | TRBV6-6 | CANTNPGQGLSVNTIYF | TGTGCCAACACAAACCCGGGACAGGGCCTCTCTGTAAACACCATATATTTT
. | . | TRBJ2-6 | TRBV10-3 | CAISEARGAGADVLTF | TGTGCCATCAGTGAGGCTAGGGGCGCTGGGGCCGACGTCCTGACTTTC
. | . | TRBJ2-3 | TRBV4-1 | CTNSQDPYTGRADTQYF | TGCACCAACAGCCAAGATCCCTACACGGGGCGAGCGGATACGCAGTATTTT
many | TRBD1 | TRBJ1-5 | TRBV6-6 | CASRETGGNQPQHF | TGTGCCAGCAGGGAGACAGGGGGCAATCAGCCCCAGCATTTT
few | TRBD2 | TRBJ2-7 | TRBV5-1 | CASSLTSGRALSYEQYF | TGCGCCAGCAGCTTGACTAGCGGGAGGGCCCTTTCCTACGAGCAGTACTTC
. | . | TRBJ2-5 | TRBV10-1 | CASSDPLGKETQCF | TGCGCCAGCAGTGACCCGCTTGGGAAAGAGACCCAGTGCTTC
. | . | TRBJ2-7 | TRBV13 | CASSLVGTAYEQYF | TGTGCCAGCAGCTTAGTGGGAACCGCCTACGAGCAGTATTTC
many | TRBD2 | TRBJ2-5 | TRBV6-1 | CASSEILAGGAETQYF | TGTGCCAGCAGTGAAATCTTAGCGGGAGGTGCAGAGACCCAGTACTTC
many | TRBD2 | TRBJ2-2 | TRBV6-1 | CASSTGGDTGELFF | TGTGCCAGCTCTACGGGAGGAGACACCGGGGAGCTGTTTTTT
. | . | TRBJ2-7 | TRBV28 | CASSVTVYEQHF | TGTGCCAGCAGTGTCACAGTCTACGAGCAGCACTTC
. | TRBD2 | TRBJ2-1 | TRBV20-1 | CGARLAARDWEQFF | TGCGGTGCTCGACTAGCGGCCCGAGATTGGGAGCAGTTCTTC
. | . | TRBJ2-1 | TRBV11-2 | CASSLVLRIGSSEQFF | TGTGCCAGCAGCTTAGTCTTAAGGATCGGGTCCTCTGAGCAGTTTTTC
. | . | TRBJ1-3 | TRBV6-5 | CASCYGWSSGNATYF | TGTGCCAGCTGTTACGGGTGGAGCTCTGGAAACGCCACATATTTT
few | TRBD2 | TRBJ2-1 | TRBV18 | CASSPGLAGTYNERFF | TGTGCCAGCTCACCAGGACTAGCGGGAACCTACAATGAGCGATTCTTC